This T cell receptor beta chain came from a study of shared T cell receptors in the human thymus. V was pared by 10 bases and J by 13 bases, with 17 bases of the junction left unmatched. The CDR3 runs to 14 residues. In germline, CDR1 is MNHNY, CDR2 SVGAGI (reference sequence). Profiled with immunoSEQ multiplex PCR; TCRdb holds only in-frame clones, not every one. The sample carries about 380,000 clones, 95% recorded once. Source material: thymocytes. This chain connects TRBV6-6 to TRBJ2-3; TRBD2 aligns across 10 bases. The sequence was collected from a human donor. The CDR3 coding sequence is TGTGCCATAGAATTTAATCCCGGGACTAGCGATAAGTATTTT. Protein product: CAIEFNPGTSDKYF.